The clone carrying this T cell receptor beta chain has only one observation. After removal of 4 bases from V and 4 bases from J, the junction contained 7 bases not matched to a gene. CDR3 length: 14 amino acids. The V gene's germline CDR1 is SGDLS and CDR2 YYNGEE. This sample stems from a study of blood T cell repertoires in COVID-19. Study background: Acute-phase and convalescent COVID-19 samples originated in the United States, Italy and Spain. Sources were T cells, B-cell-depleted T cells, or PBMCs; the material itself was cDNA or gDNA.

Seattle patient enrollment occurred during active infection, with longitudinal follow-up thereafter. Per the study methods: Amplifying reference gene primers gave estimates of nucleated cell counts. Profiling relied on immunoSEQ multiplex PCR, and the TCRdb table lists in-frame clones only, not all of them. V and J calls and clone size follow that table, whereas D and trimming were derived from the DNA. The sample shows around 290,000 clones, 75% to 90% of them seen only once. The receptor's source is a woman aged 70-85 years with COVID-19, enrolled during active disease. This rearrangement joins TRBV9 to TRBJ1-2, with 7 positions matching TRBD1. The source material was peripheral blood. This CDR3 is CASSKDQGGYGYTF. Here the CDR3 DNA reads TGTGCCAGCAGCAAGGATCAGGGGGGCTATGGCTACACCTTC.